Presented here are 20 T cell receptor beta chains from one specimen sequenced in a study of CD8+CD57+ T cells in acquired aplastic anemia. CDR3 and TCR beta VDJ profiling relied on a genomic DNA template. TCRdb re-derived calls from the reads in MiXCR, one entry per CDR3 protein. The repertoire consists of under 200,000 distinct CDR3 sequences, with less than 60% occurring once and the leading ten covering 3.2%. Before being chosen for sequencing, patients had shown CD8+CD57+ cell expansion by flow cytometry. Sequences were obtained from sorted CD4+, CD8+, or CD8+CD57+ T cells (not recorded which) from PBMCs. The receptors were gathered from a human donor with aplastic anemia.

This chain connects TRBV25-1 to TRBJ2-1, with TRBD1 matching over 10 bases. The CDR3 runs to 13 residues. Germline-derived CDR1 and CDR2 are MGHDK and SYGVNS. V lost 7 bases and J lost 7; bases outside the gene matches: 4. CDR3 bases: TGTGCCAGCACCGACAGGGGGCTTAATGAGCAGTTCTTC. This translates into CASTDRGLNEQFF.

The chain is built from TRBV2 and TRBJ1-4, with a possible D match to TRBD1 (5 bases). V lost 11 bases and J lost 7, with 14 bases in between. Germline CDR1 is SNHLY and CDR2 is FYNNEI. The CDR3 spans 12 residues. The CDR3, as DNA: TGTGCCTACGGGTGGGGGGTTGAAAAACTGTTTTTT. Residues: CAYGWGVEKLFF.

To note about this clonotype: The junction departs from the called germline gene at one end, perhaps through a read error. The chain couples TRBV6-1 to TRBJ2-7; D assignment may be TRBD1 or TRBD2 (5 bases each). This CDR3 contains 14 residues. Per germline, CDR1 MNHNS and CDR2 SASEGT. The CDR3 DNA sequence: TGCGCCAGCAGCCAAGCCGGGACGCACCTTGAGCAGTACTTC. This encodes CASSQAGTHLEQYF.

This sequence joins TRBV29-1 and TRBJ2-1; 7 bases match TRBD2. Per the germline V gene, CDR1 is SQVTM and CDR2 is ANQGSEA. There are 16 residues in the CDR3. CDR3 residues: CSARHPVGGSYNEQFF. DNA for the CDR3: TGCAGTGCTAGACATCCCGTGGGGGGGTCCTACAATGAGCAGTTCTTC.

DNA of the CDR3: TGCGCCAGCAGCTCAAGCGGGGGCCCCTCCTACGAGCAGTACTTC. Translated, it gives CASSSSGGPSYEQYF. This chain connects TRBV5-1 to TRBJ2-7; 8 nucleotides line up with TRBD2. The CDR3 spans 15 residues. V was clipped by 3 bases and J by 0 bases; unmatched bases: 5. Germline values: CDR1 SGHRS, CDR2 YFSETQ.

This clonotype was recorded only once. The chain carries TRBV24-1 and TRBJ2-1, with a weak D call TRBD2 (7 bases). V was pared by 7 bases and J by 6 bases, with 12 bases between. The CDR3 contains 13 residues. Germline assignment: CDR1 KGHDR and CDR2 SFDVKD. CDR3 sequence: CATRGGASNEQFF. DNA for the CDR3: TGTGCCACCAGGGGGGGGGCTAGCAATGAGCAGTTCTTC.

This clonotype was seen a handful of times. The V call is TRBV18, the J call TRBJ1-5; D call uncertain. Trimming pared 2 bases from V and 5 bases from J, leaving 7 bases between. CDR3 length: 13 residues. Germline V gene data show CDR1 as KGHSH and CDR2 as LQKENI. CDR3 in amino acids: CASSPFPHQPQHF. The DNA of the CDR3 is TGTGCCAGCTCACCATTCCCCCATCAGCCCCAGCATTTT.

This clonotype was counted at least ten times. V usage is TRBV20-1 and J usage is TRBJ2-1; D is possibly TRBD1 (5 bases). The germline CDR1 and CDR2 sequences are DFQATT and SNEGSKA (reference sequence). The CDR3 spans 12 residues. Trimming cost V 3 bases and J 12 bases, with 15 bases left between them. The CDR3 DNA reads as TGCAGTGCTAGGGACCAGGGAACGGCGCAGTTCTTC. This gives the protein CSARDQGTAQFF.

At least ten counts were recorded for this clonotype. The gene calls are TRBV19 and TRBJ2-5, with 9 bases lining up with TRBD2. V shed 5 bases, J shed 2 bases, and the junction held 3 bases outside the gene matches. The CDR3 extends over 14 amino acids. The V gene's germline CDR1 is LNHDA and CDR2 SQIVND (reference sequence). The CDR3 DNA reads TGTGCCAGTAGTCTTGGACTAGCGCAAGAGACCCAGTACTTC. Protein: CASSLGLAQETQYF.

V and J are TRBV5-1 and TRBJ1-1; D ambiguous. The V end was cut by 4 bases, the J end by 0 bases, with 16 bases between. The CDR3 length is 16 residues. Germline loops: CDR1 SGHRS, CDR2 YFSETQ. The CDR3 coding sequence is TGCGCCAGCAGCGCGGCGCCGGGGTTTGTGAACACTGAAGCTTTCTTT. This gives the protein CASSAAPGFVNTEAFF.

Ten or more counts support this clonotype. This chain connects TRBV12-3 or TRBV12-4 to TRBJ1-5, with 7 nucleotides matching TRBD1. The CDR3 spans 14 residues. The V gene end was trimmed by 6 bases and the J gene end by 2 bases; junction bases not matched to a gene: 4. CDR3 DNA sequence: TGTGCCAGCAGCCGAACAGGGGGCAATCAGCCCCAGCATTTT. Translating gives CASSRTGGNQPQHF.

At least ten counts were recorded for this clonotype. The chain employs TRBV4-1 and TRBJ2-1; 12 bases are a match to TRBD2. The length of the CDR3 is 17 residues. Germline V gene sequence: CDR1 MGHRA, CDR2 YSYEKL. V shed 5 bases and J 5 bases; nucleotides not matched to a gene: 10. The CDR3 coding sequence is TGCGCCAGCAGCATCCCTCTACTAGCGGGAGGCGACAATGAGCAGTTCTTC. Translated: CASSIPLLAGGDNEQFF.

This chain uses TRBV6-2 or TRBV6-3 with TRBJ1-2; the match to TRBD1 covers 8 bases. V shed 6 bases, J shed 6 bases, and the junction held 6 bases outside the gene matches. This CDR3 is built from 13 residues. In germline, CDR1 is MNHEY, CDR2 SVGEGT. The CDR3, as DNA: TGTGCCAGCAGCCCCGGACAGGGCGATGGCTACACCTTC. This encodes CASSPGQGDGYTF.

The chain has TRBV19 and TRBJ1-2; D might be TRBD1 (6 bases). CDR1 and CDR2 from the germline V gene are LNHDA and SQIVND (reference sequence). Trimming shortened V by 5 bases and J by 7 bases, and 14 bases separated the two germline ends. This CDR3 spans 13 amino acids. The CDR3 nucleotides are TGTGCCAGTAGTCTCCACAGGGAAGCTGGCTACACCTTC. Its translation is CASSLHREAGYTF.

This clonotype occurred many times. The chain is built from TRBV5-4 and TRBJ1-2, with D possibly TRBD1 on 5 matching bases. The CDR3 has 13 residues. Per the germline V gene, CDR1 is SGHNT and CDR2 is YYREEE (reference sequence). V was pared by 4 bases and J by 10 bases, with 17 bases between. The chain's CDR3 is CASSLSGGVDYTF. CDR3 DNA: TGTGCCAGCAGCCTGTCCGGGGGGGTAGACTACACCTTC. Together with reference TRBV5-4 and TRBJ1-2, the CDR3 gives the full variable domain: ETGVTQSPTHLIKTRGQQVTLRCSSQSGHNTVSWYQQALGQGPQFIFQYYREEENGRGNFPPRFSGLQFPNYSSELNVNALELDDSALYLCASSLSGGVDYTFGSGTRLTVV.

Note on this clonotype: Here the CDR3 omits its conserved ending phenylalanine or tryptophan, so a read error is the likely source. The limits of the CDR3 on the DNA are not certain, so only TCRdb's listed CDR3 is given. The chain couples TRBV11-2 to TRBJ2-1; the listed D gene, TRBD1, was not tested against the DNA. The germline V gene has CDR1 SGHAT and CDR2 FQNNGV. With termini counted, the CDR3 has 14 amino acids. This CDR3 reads CASSSGQGVGEQFL.

This clonotype has more than one count but fewer than ten. The chain couples TRBV5-1 to TRBJ2-1, with a possible D match to TRBD1 (5 bases). V was pared by 4 bases and J by 0 bases, with 23 bases between. Germline CDR1 SGHRS, CDR2 YFSETQ. The CDR3 length is 19 residues. CDR3 sequence (DNA): TGCGCCAGCAGCGGCGGACCCGGTACAGGCTTAAGCTCCTACAATGAGCAGTTCTTC. Its protein product is CASSGGPGTGLSSYNEQFF.

Turning to this clonotype: This likely comes from a read error, as the CDR3 has no conserved phenylalanine or tryptophan at its end. The DNA is left out, because the CDR3 cannot be placed on it with certainty; the CDR3 is given as TCRdb lists it. The genes are TRBV19 and TRBJ1-1. The CDR3 numbers 10 amino acids, ends counted. Germline assignment: CDR1 LNHDA and CDR2 SQIVND (reference sequence). The CDR3 sequence is CASSIIGVFS.

The V gene is TRBV5-5, the J gene TRBJ1-4; no reliable D call. V was pared by 0 bases and J by 5 bases, with 14 bases between. This CDR3 has 16 residues. Germline values: CDR1 SGHKS, CDR2 YYEKEE (reference sequence). CDR3 protein: CASSLDGGSQNEKLFF. Written as DNA, the CDR3 is TGTGCCAGCAGCTTGGATGGAGGCAGTCAAAATGAAAAACTGTTTTTT.

The V call is TRBV7-3, the J call TRBJ2-3; no reliable D call. The germline V and J ends were trimmed by 5 bases and 2 bases, with 14 bases remaining between them. CDR3 size: 15 residues. Germline CDR1 is SGHTA and CDR2 is FQGTGA. The CDR3 is CASSPSLGITDTQYF. The CDR3 nucleotides read TGTGCCAGCAGCCCCTCCCTTGGGATCACAGATACGCAGTATTTT.